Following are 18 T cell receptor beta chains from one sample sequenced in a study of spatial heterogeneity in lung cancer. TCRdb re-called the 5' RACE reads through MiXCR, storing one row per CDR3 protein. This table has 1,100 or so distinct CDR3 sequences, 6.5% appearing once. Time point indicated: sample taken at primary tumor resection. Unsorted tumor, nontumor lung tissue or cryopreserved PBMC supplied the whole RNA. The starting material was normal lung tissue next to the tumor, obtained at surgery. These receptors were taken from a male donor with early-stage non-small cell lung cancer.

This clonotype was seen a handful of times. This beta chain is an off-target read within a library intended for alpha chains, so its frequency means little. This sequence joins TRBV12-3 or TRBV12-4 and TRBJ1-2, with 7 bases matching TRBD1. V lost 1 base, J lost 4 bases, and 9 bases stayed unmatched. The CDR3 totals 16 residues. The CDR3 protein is CASSLEGADWIYGYTF. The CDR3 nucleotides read TGTGCCAGCAGTTTAGAGGGGGCAGATTGGATCTATGGCTACACCTTC.

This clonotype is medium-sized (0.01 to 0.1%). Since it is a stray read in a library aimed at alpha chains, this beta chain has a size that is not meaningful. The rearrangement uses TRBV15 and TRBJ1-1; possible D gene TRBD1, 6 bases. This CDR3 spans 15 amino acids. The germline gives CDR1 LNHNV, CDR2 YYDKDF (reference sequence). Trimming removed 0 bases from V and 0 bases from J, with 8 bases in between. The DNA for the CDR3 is TGTGCCACCAGCAGAGACAGGGGTCTGAACACTGAAGCTTTCTTT. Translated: CATSRDRGLNTEAFF.

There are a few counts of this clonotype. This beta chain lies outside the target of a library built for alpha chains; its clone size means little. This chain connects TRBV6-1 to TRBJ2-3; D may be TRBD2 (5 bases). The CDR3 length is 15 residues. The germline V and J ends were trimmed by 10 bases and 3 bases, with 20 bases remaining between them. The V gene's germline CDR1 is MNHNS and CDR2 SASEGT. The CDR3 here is CATTAEGSQTDTQYF. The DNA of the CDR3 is TGTGCCACCACGGCGGAAGGGAGTCAAACAGATACGCAGTATTTT.

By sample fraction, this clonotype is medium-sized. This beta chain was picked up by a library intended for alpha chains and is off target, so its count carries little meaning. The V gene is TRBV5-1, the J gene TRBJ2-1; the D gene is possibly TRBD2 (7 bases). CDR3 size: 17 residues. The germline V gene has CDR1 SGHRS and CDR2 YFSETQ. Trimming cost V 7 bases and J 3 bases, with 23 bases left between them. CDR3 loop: CASSLEGGRGHYNEQFF. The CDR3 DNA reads TGCGCCAGCTCCCTGGAGGGCGGGCGGGGGCACTACAATGAGCAGTTCTTC.

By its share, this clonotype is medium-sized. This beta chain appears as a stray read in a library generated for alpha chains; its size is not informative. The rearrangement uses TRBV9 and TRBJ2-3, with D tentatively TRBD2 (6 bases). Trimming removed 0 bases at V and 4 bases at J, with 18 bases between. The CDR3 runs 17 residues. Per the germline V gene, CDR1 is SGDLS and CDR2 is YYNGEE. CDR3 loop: CASSVAQGLDVADTQYF. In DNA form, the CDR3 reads TGTGCCAGCAGCGTAGCTCAGGGACTGGATGTGGCAGATACGCAGTATTTT. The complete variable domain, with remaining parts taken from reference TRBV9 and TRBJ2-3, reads DSGVTQTPKHLITATGQRVTLRCSPRSGDLSVYWYQQSLDQGLQFLIQYYNGEERAKGNILERFSAQQFPDLHSELNLSSLELGDSALYFCASSVAQGLDVADTQYFGPGTRLTVL.

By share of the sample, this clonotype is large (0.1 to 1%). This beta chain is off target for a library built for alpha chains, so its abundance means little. CDR3 loop: CASSLGSSAGELFF. DNA for the CDR3: TGTGCCAGCAGTTTAGGGTCCTCTGCCGGGGAGCTGTTTTTT. This chain joins TRBV27 and TRBJ2-2; D remains unclear. Germline V gene data show CDR1 as MNHEY and CDR2 as SMNVEV (reference sequence). V lost 2 bases and J lost 6, with 10 bases in between. The length of the CDR3 is 14 residues.

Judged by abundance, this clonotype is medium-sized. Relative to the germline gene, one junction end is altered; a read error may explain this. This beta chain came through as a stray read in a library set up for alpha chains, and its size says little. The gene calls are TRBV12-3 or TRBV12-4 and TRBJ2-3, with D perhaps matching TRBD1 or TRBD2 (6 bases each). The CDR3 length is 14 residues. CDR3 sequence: CASSPPGGTDTQYF. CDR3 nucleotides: TGTGCCAGCAGCCCCCCCGGGGGCACCGATACGCAGTATTTT.

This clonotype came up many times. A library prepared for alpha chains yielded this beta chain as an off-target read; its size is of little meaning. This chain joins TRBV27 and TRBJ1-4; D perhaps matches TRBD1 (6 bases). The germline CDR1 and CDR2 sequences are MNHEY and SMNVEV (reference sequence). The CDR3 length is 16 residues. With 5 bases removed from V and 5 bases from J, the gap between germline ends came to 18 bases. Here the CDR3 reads CASSQVTGNPNEKLFF. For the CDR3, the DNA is TGTGCCAGCAGTCAGGTAACAGGGAACCCGAATGAAAAACTGTTTTTT.

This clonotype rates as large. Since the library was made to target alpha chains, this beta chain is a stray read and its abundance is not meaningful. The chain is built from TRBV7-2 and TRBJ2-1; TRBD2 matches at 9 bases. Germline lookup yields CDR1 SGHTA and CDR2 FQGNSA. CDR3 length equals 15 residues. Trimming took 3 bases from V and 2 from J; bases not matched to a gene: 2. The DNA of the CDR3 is TGTGCCAGCAGCTTGACTAGCGGTCCCTACAATGAGCAGTTCTTC. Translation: CASSLTSGPYNEQFF.

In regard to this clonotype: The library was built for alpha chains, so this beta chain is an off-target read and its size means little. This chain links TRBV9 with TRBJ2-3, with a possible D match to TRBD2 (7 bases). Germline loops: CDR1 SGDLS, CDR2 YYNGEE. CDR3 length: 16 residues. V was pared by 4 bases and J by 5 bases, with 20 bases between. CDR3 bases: TGTGCCAGCAGCCCCCTGGGAGGGGGGGCGGGAGATACGCAGTATTTT. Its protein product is CASSPLGGGAGDTQYF.

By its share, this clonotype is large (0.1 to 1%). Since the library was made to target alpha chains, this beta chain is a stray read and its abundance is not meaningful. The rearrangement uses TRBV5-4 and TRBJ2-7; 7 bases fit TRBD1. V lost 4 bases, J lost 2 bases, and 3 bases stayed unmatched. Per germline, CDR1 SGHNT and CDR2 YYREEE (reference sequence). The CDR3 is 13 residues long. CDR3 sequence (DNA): TGTGCCAGCAGCCCGCAGGGGGCCTACGAGCAGTACTTC. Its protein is CASSPQGAYEQYF.

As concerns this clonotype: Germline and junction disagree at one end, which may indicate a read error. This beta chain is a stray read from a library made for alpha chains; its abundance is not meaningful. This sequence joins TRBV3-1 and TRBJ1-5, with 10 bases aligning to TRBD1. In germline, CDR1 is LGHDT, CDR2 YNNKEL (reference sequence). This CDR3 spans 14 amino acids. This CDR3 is CASSQGQGDQPQHF. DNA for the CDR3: TGTGCTAGCAGCCAAGGACAGGGGGATCAGCCCCAGCATTTT.

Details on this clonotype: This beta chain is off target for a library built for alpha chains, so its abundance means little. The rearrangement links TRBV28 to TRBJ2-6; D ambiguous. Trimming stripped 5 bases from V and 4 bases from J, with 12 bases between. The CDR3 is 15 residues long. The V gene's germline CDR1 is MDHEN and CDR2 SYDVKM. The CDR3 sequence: CASSTSSSGANVLTF. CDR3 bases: TGTGCCAGCAGTACCTCCTCGTCCGGGGCCAACGTCCTGACTTTC.

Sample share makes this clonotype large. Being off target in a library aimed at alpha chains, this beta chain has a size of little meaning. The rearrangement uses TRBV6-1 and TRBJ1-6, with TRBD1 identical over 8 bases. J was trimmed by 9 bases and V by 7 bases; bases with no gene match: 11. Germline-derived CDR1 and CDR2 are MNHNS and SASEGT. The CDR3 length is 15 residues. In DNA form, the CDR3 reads TGTGCCAGCATTACATCCGGACAGGGCACTTCACCCCTCCACTTT. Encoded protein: CASITSGQGTSPLHF.

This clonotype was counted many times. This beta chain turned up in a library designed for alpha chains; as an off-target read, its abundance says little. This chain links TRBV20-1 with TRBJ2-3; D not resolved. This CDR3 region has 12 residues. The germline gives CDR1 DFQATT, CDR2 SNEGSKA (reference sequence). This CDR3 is CSAGPSTDTQYF. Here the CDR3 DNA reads TGCAGCGCTGGACCTAGCACAGATACGCAGTATTTT.

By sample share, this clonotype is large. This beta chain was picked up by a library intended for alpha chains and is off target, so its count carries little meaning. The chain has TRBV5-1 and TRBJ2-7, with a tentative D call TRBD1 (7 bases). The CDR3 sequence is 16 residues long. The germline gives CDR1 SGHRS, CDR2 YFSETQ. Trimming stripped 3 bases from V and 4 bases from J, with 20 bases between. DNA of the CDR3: TGCGCCAGCAGCTACTATGGAGGAGGGGGCGGTTACGAGCAGTACTTC. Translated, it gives CASSYYGGGGGYEQYF.

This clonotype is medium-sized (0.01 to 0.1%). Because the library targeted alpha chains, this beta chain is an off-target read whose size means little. CDR3 DNA: TGCGCCAGCAGCCAAGATGCGACAGGCATCTCCTACGAGCAGTACTTC. This gives the protein CASSQDATGISYEQYF. This chain joins TRBV4-3 and TRBJ2-7; the D gene is possibly TRBD1 (6 bases). Germline CDR1 reads LGHNA; CDR2 reads YSLEER. V gave up 0 bases and J gave up 0 bases, with 12 bases separating them. This CDR3 contains 16 residues.

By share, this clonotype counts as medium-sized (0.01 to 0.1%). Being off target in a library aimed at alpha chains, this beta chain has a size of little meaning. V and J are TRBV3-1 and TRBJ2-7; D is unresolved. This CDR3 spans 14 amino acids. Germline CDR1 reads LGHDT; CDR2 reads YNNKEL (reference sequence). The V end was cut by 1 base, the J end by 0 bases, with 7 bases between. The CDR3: CASSQVPRSYEQYF. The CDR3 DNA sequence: TGTGCCAGCAGCCAAGTCCCCCGCTCCTACGAGCAGTACTTC.